This record covers a single TCR beta chain. Survey-level TCR beta sequencing used the immunoSEQ assay. Repertoires were generated with immunoSEQ multiplex PCR, while TCRdb's copy carries only in-frame clones and drops some. Here the sample spans under 90,000 clones, approximately 92% being singletons. Sequenced input: PBMCs. The TCR originated in a man aged 35-49 years with rheumatoid arthritis.

CDR3 in amino acids: CASSQRQGPQETQYF. CDR3 nucleotide sequence: TGTGCCAGCAGCCAGAGACAGGGACCACAAGAGACCCAGTACTTC. The chain has TRBV7-8 and TRBJ2-5, with 7 bases that match TRBD1. CDR1 SGHVS and CDR2 FQNEAQ come from the germline V gene. Trimming at V came to 5 bases and at J to 2 bases, leaving 8 bases not matched to a gene. This CDR3 is built from 15 residues.